Listed below are T cell receptor beta chains from one sample, sequenced in a study of OX40 agonist ivuxolimab in advanced cancers. Sequencing was performed with immunoSEQ multiplex PCR; in TCRdb, only in-frame clones are kept and a portion is missing. This table holds about 62,000 clones, approximately 86% found once. Sequences were derived from CD4+ or CD8+ T cells sorted from blood, sampled in a trial of the OX40 agonist ivuxolimab. The origin of the receptors is an adult with an advanced solid tumor such as melanoma, head and neck, liver or kidney cancer. The CDR3 runs from the conserved cysteine through the conserved F or W. Each record gives: CDR3 protein, CDR3 DNA, D gene, clone size, V gene, J gene. The D gene is left open where the match is weak. Clone size is stated in some rows and not others, as once, few, many or a class when expanded.

CDR3: CASSSWGLGTGELFF
DNA: TGTGCCAGCAGTTCTTGGGGGCTGGGAACCGGGGAGCTGTTTTTT
D: -
size: -
V: TRBV27
J: TRBJ2-2

CDR3: CASSLPPGWATAAGSGYEQYF
DNA: TGTGCCAGCAGTCTCCCACCCGGTTGGGCGACCGCAGCGGGAAGCGGCTACGAGCAGTACTTC
D: TRBD2
size: once
V: TRBV28
J: TRBJ2-7

CDR3: CASTISVETQYF
DNA: TGTGCCAGCACGATTTCGGTAGAGACCCAGTACTTC
D: -
size: -
V: TRBV7-9
J: TRBJ2-5

CDR3: CASSSGTGDTDTQYF
DNA: TGCGCCAGCAGTTCCGGGACAGGGGATACAGATACGCAGTATTTT
D: TRBD1
size: -
V: TRBV5-1
J: TRBJ2-3

CDR3: CSVDPDRGETQYF
DNA: TGCAGCGTTGACCCCGACAGGGGGGAGACCCAGTACTTC
D: TRBD1
size: -
V: TRBV29-1
J: TRBJ2-5

CDR3: CASSLGEDLPQHF
DNA: TGTGCCAGCAGTTTGGGGGAGGATTTGCCCCAGCATTTT
D: -
size: -
V: TRBV28
J: TRBJ1-5

CDR3: CASSPIPGNTIYF
DNA: TGTGCCAGCAGCCCGATCCCAGGAAACACCATATATTTT
D: -
size: -
V: TRBV14
J: TRBJ1-3

CDR3: CASSQDDAGMNTEAFF
DNA: TGCGCCAGCAGCCAAGATGACGCAGGGATGAACACTGAAGCTTTCTTT
D: -
size: -
V: TRBV4-1
J: TRBJ1-1

CDR3: CASSSQGMDTQYF
DNA: TGTGCCAGCAGTTCGCAGGGGATGGATACGCAGTATTTT
D: -
size: -
V: TRBV6-4
J: TRBJ2-3

CDR3: CASSVQIQETQYF
DNA: TGCGCCAGCAGCGTACAGATCCAAGAGACCCAGTACTTC
D: -
size: -
V: TRBV10-2
J: TRBJ2-5

CDR3: CASVTGVQETQYF
DNA: TGTGCCAGCGTGACGGGGGTCCAAGAGACCCAGTACTTC
D: -
size: few
V: TRBV2
J: TRBJ2-5

CDR3: CASSYVLTGMQYF
DNA: TGTGCCAGCAGTTACGTTCTAACAGGGATGCAGTACTTC
D: -
size: -
V: TRBV6-5
J: TRBJ2-7

CDR3: CASSLNRGIQETQYF
DNA: TGTGCCAGCAGCTTGAACAGGGGGATCCAAGAGACCCAGTACTTC
D: TRBD1
size: -
V: TRBV5-4
J: TRBJ2-5

CDR3: CASSSGTSGRSTQYF
DNA: TGTGCCAGCAGTTCCGGGACTAGCGGGAGGTCTACGCAGTATTTT
D: TRBD2
size: -
V: TRBV28
J: TRBJ2-3

CDR3: CASSLDGQESTGELFF
DNA: TGTGCCAGCAGCTTAGATGGACAGGAAAGCACCGGGGAGCTGTTTTTT
D: TRBD1
size: once
V: TRBV11-3
J: TRBJ2-2

CDR3: CASSLGRPYEQYF
DNA: TGTGCCAGCAGCCTAGGACGGCCCTACGAGCAGTACTTC
D: -
size: -
V: TRBV6-1
J: TRBJ2-7

CDR3: CASSFGWASGAGELFF
DNA: TGTGCCAGCAGCTTCGGGTGGGCTAGCGGGGCCGGGGAGCTGTTTTTT
D: TRBD2
size: -
V: TRBV9
J: TRBJ2-2

CDR3: CASSRPGDRADSPLHF
DNA: TGCGCCAGCAGCCGACCCGGGGACAGGGCGGACTCACCCCTCCACTTT
D: TRBD1
size: -
V: TRBV4-1
J: TRBJ1-6

CDR3: CASSVRQGGEQFF
DNA: TGTGCCAGCAGTGTCCGACAGGGTGGGGAGCAGTTCTTC
D: TRBD1
size: -
V: TRBV6-1
J: TRBJ2-1

CDR3: CASSYVGVQNEQFF
DNA: TGTGCCAGCAGTTACGTCGGGGTTCAAAATGAGCAGTTCTTC
D: -
size: -
V: TRBV6-5
J: TRBJ2-1

CDR3: CASSQVMRVNTEAFF
DNA: TGCGCCAGCAGCCAAGTAATGAGGGTGAACACTGAAGCTTTCTTT
D: -
size: -
V: TRBV4-1
J: TRBJ1-1

CDR3: CASSPHSGTGNYEQYF
DNA: TGTGCCAGCAGCCCACATTCCGGGACAGGGAACTACGAGCAGTACTTC
D: TRBD1
size: -
V: TRBV9
J: TRBJ2-7

CDR3: CASSWVRTGDTEAFF
DNA: TGCGCCAGCAGCTGGGTCCGAACAGGGGACACTGAAGCTTTCTTT
D: TRBD1
size: -
V: TRBV5-1
J: TRBJ1-1

CDR3: CASSDPGVGYTF
DNA: TGTGCCAGCAGTGACCCGGGGGTTGGCTACACCTTC
D: -
size: -
V: TRBV2
J: TRBJ1-2

CDR3: CASSRLSGTENTGELFF
DNA: TGTGCCAGCAGTCGACTCTCCGGGACGGAGAACACCGGGGAGCTGTTTTTT
D: -
size: -
V: TRBV27
J: TRBJ2-2

CDR3: CASSPRQDSTDTQYF
DNA: TGTGCCAGCTCACCACGGCAGGATAGCACAGATACGCAGTATTTT
D: -
size: once
V: TRBV18
J: TRBJ2-3

CDR3: CASSSSSNSYNEQFF
DNA: TGTGCCAGCAGCTCTTCTAGCAACTCCTACAATGAGCAGTTCTTC
D: -
size: -
V: TRBV7-3
J: TRBJ2-1